The 20 T cell receptor beta chains presented below share a single source sample, sequenced in a study of blood T cell repertoires in COVID-19. TCRdb keeps only in-frame clones here, not all; method: immunoSEQ multiplex PCR. The sample yields roughly 220,000 clones, 80% to 90% seen once. Sequences were obtained from peripheral blood. The source of these receptors is a woman aged 55-70 years who had recovered from COVID-19.

The chain uses TRBV30 and TRBJ1-1, with unresolved D. V dropped 3 bases and J dropped 1 base, with 6 bases sitting between them. The V gene's germline CDR1 is GTSNPN and CDR2 SVGIG (reference sequence). There are 12 residues in the CDR3. The DNA of the CDR3 is TGTGCCTGGAGGCCCGGGAACACTGAAGCTTTCTTT. This codes for CAWRPGNTEAFF. The full variable domain, with the rest looked up from reference TRBV30 and TRBJ1-1, is SQTIHQWPATLVQPVGSPLSLECTVEGTSNPNLYWYRQAAGRGLQLLFYSVGIGQISSEVPQNLSASRPQDRQFILSSKKLLLSDSGFYLCAWRPGNTEAFFGQGTRLTVV.

The chain combines TRBV5-1 with TRBJ1-2; D is possibly TRBD1 (6 bases). The CDR3 is 15 residues long. The V gene lost 4 bases and the J gene lost 4 bases, with 17 bases spanning the gap. Looked up from germline, CDR1 is SGHRS and CDR2 is YFSETQ. The CDR3 nucleotides read TGCGCCAGCAGCCTGGGTGCAGGGGTGGCCTATGGCTACACCTTC. Translation gives CASSLGAGVAYGYTF.

The V gene is TRBV2, the J gene TRBJ1-4, with 10 bases fitting TRBD1. V was clipped by 4 bases and J by 6 bases; unmatched bases: 5. Germline V CDR1 and CDR2: SNHLY, FYNNEI. The CDR3 runs to 15 residues. This CDR3 reads CASSGVGQGDEKLFF. The CDR3 DNA is TGTGCCAGCAGTGGAGTAGGACAGGGGGATGAAAAACTGTTTTTT.

This chain uses TRBV11-3 with TRBJ2-1; D possibly corresponds to TRBD2 (5 bases). The CDR3 totals 13 residues. Trimming pared 1 base from V and 4 bases from J, leaving 5 bases between. The germline CDR1 and CDR2 sequences are SGHNT and YENEEA. CDR3 coding DNA: TGTGCCAGCAGCTTAGCGGGGTACAATGAGCAGTTCTTC. This gives the protein CASSLAGYNEQFF.

V and J are TRBV19 and TRBJ1-2, with D tentatively TRBD1 (5 bases). The CDR3 runs to 14 residues. Looked up from germline, CDR1 is LNHDA and CDR2 is SQIVND (reference sequence). Trimming removed 2 bases from V and 3 bases from J, with 10 bases in between. CDR3 loop: CASSISPGDYGYTF. The DNA of the CDR3 is TGTGCCAGTAGTATATCCCCGGGGGACTATGGCTACACCTTC.

The chain combines TRBV4-1 with TRBJ1-2; TRBD1 aligns across 7 bases. V lost 3 bases and J lost 4; bases outside the gene matches: 5. Per the germline V gene, CDR1 is MGHRA and CDR2 is YSYEKL. The CDR3 consists of 14 residues. CDR3 bases: TGCGCCAGCAGCCAGGTTAGGGGGCCCTATGGCTACACCTTC. Protein product: CASSQVRGPYGYTF.

V gene TRBV12-3 or TRBV12-4 combines with J gene TRBJ2-7, with 7 bases aligning to TRBD1. The CDR3 length is 12 residues. The trim removed 5 bases at V and 5 bases at J, leaving 3 bases unmatched. The CDR3 DNA reads TGTGCCAGCAGTCCCGGACAGGACGAGCAGTACTTC. Encoded protein: CASSPGQDEQYF.

The chain employs TRBV12-3 or TRBV12-4 and TRBJ2-1; D not resolved. V lost 6 bases, J lost 6 bases, and 9 bases lay in between. The CDR3 is 12 amino acids. CDR3 in amino acids: CASRLYSNEQFF. CDR3 nucleotide sequence: TGTGCCAGCAGACTATACTCCAATGAGCAGTTCTTC.

Written as DNA, the CDR3 is TGTGCCAGCAGCTTCAACAGGTGGCAGCAATACGAGCAGTACTTC. Translating gives CASSFNRWQQYEQYF. This chain uses TRBV11-2 with TRBJ2-7, with a tentative D call TRBD1 (5 bases). CDR3 length: 15 residues. Germline values: CDR1 SGHAT, CDR2 FQNNGV. Trimming pared 3 bases from V and 4 bases from J, leaving 16 bases between.

This clone was detected only once. The chain recombines TRBV10-1 with TRBJ1-4; possible D gene TRBD1, 6 bases. Germline CDR1 WNHNN, CDR2 SYGVQD (reference sequence). The CDR3 runs 14 residues. V was shortened by 11 bases and J by 3 bases, with 16 bases between the two germline ends. The CDR3 reads CADPQGLANEKLFF. In nucleotides, the CDR3 is TGCGCCGACCCACAGGGTTTGGCTAATGAAAAACTGTTTTTT.

The rearrangement links TRBV4-3 to TRBJ1-1, with D tentatively TRBD1 (6 bases). Looked up from germline, CDR1 is LGHNA and CDR2 is YSLEER. With 1 base removed from V and 1 base from J, the gap between germline ends came to 10 bases. The CDR3 length is 15 residues. The CDR3 loop is CASSQGRTANTEAFF. Here the CDR3 DNA reads TGCGCCAGCAGCCAAGGTAGGACAGCGAACACTGAAGCTTTCTTT.

This chain uses TRBV7-3 with TRBJ1-2; 12 positions agree with TRBD1. The trim removed 4 bases at V and 7 bases at J, leaving 7 bases unmatched. The CDR3 totals 15 residues. CDR1 and CDR2 (germline): SGHTA, FQGTGA. The CDR3 coding sequence is TGTGCCAGCAGCTCAGGGACAGGGGGCGCAGGTGGCTACACCTTC. It yields the protein CASSSGTGGAGGYTF. Filled out from reference TRBV7-3 and TRBJ1-2, the complete variable domain reads GAGVSQTPSNKVTEKGKYVELRCDPISGHTALYWYRQSLGQGPEFLIYFQGTGAADDSGLPNDRFFAVRPEGSVSTLKIQRTERGDSAVYLCASSSGTGGAGGYTFGSGTRLTVV.

The chain carries TRBV5-1 and TRBJ2-3; D perhaps matches TRBD2 (7 bases). This CDR3 spans 16 amino acids. Germline values: CDR1 SGHRS, CDR2 YFSETQ. The V end lost 0 bases, the J end lost 4 bases, and 15 bases lay between the germline ends. The CDR3 is CASSLAGGLGSDTQYF. The CDR3 DNA sequence: TGCGCCAGCAGCTTGGCCGGGGGGCTAGGTTCAGATACGCAGTATTTT.

The chain couples TRBV2 to TRBJ2-7; 8 bases are a match to TRBD1. CDR1 and CDR2 from the germline V gene are SNHLY and FYNNEI. This CDR3 has 14 residues. The V gene end was trimmed by 8 bases and the J gene end by 1 base; junction bases not matched to a gene: 7. The CDR3 loop reads CASDRDRSSYEQYF. CDR3 nucleotide sequence: TGTGCCAGCGATCGGGACAGGTCATCCTACGAGCAGTACTTC.

The rearrangement joins TRBV18 to TRBJ1-4; D is perhaps TRBD1 (5 bases). With 3 bases removed from V and 14 bases from J, the gap between germline ends came to 10 bases. CDR3 length: 11 residues. In germline, CDR1 is KGHSH, CDR2 LQKENI. CDR3 bases: TGTGCCAGCTCACCGGAGACAGCTCTGTTTTTT. This translates into CASSPETALFF.

V gene TRBV19 combines with J gene TRBJ1-1, with a tentative D call TRBD1 (6 bases). Germline lookup yields CDR1 LNHDA and CDR2 SQIVND (reference sequence). The CDR3 contains 14 residues. V shed 3 bases and J shed 1 base, with 9 bases lying between them. Here the CDR3 reads CASSMDSPNTEAFF. CDR3 nucleotide sequence: TGTGCCAGTAGTATGGACAGCCCGAACACTGAAGCTTTCTTT.

This chain joins TRBV28 and TRBJ1-5; 9 nucleotides agree with TRBD1. After removal of 7 bases from V and 5 bases from J, the junction contained 6 bases not matched to a gene. The CDR3 is 14 amino acids. CDR1 and CDR2 from the germline V gene are MDHEN and SYDVKM. For the CDR3, the DNA is TGTGCCAGCACCCTGGGACAGGGCGATCAGCCCCAGCATTTT. Translation gives CASTLGQGDQPQHF.

The sample holds many counts of this clone. This chain joins TRBV2 and TRBJ2-1; D remains unclear. The CDR3 has 13 amino acids. Per germline, CDR1 SNHLY and CDR2 FYNNEI. The V end was cut by 2 bases, the J end by 6 bases, with 8 bases between. CDR3 bases: TGTGCCAGCAGTGAACTAGAAGGCAATGAGCAGTTCTTC. Its translation: CASSELEGNEQFF.

There are a few counts of this clone. The V call is TRBV19, the J call TRBJ1-3; 7 bases are shared with TRBD1. V lost 9 bases to trimming and J lost 2 bases; unmatched junction nucleotides: 10. The CDR3 runs to 15 residues. Germline V gene sequence: CDR1 LNHDA, CDR2 SQIVND (reference sequence). CDR3 region: CASQGGTDTGNTIYF. CDR3 nucleotides: TGTGCCAGCCAAGGGGGGACAGATACTGGAAACACCATATATTTT.

The gene calls are TRBV29-1 and TRBJ1-1; D is perhaps TRBD1 (5 bases). This CDR3 region has 15 residues. Trimming shortened V by 0 bases and J by 0 bases, and 11 bases separated the two germline ends. CDR1 and CDR2 (germline): SQVTM, ANQGSEA. The CDR3 nucleotides read TGCAGCGTTGAAGAAAGACAGTTCATGAACACTGAAGCTTTCTTT. This translates into CSVEERQFMNTEAFF. The full variable domain, with the rest looked up from reference TRBV29-1 and TRBJ1-1, is SAVISQKPSRDICQRGTSLTIQCQVDSQVTMMFWYRQQPGQSLTLIATANQGSEATYESGFVIDKFPISRPNLTFSTLTVSNMSPEDSSIYLCSVEERQFMNTEAFFGQGTRLTVV.